This entry lists 28 T cell receptor beta chains sequenced from one sample in a study of blood T cell repertoires in COVID-19. TCRdb's copy holds only in-frame clones and misses some; the assay was immunoSEQ multiplex PCR. Among fewer than 150,000 clones listed, approximately 80% were seen once. The sequencing sample was made of peripheral blood. The source of these receptors is a human donor in a cohort sampled during active COVID-19.

This clone is a singleton in its sample. The V call is TRBV7-6, the J call TRBJ2-3; 10 bases match TRBD2. This CDR3 contains 15 residues. With 5 bases clipped from V and 3 bases from J, the junction kept 5 bases outside the gene matches. Per the germline V gene, CDR1 is SGHVS and CDR2 is FNYEAQ. This CDR3 is CASSLGTSATDTQYF. For the CDR3, the DNA is TGTGCCAGCAGCCTGGGGACTAGCGCGACAGATACGCAGTATTTT.

This rearrangement joins TRBV7-8 to TRBJ1-3; D is undetermined. Trimming left V 5 bases short and J 4 bases short, with 9 bases between. Per germline, CDR1 SGHVS and CDR2 FQNEAQ. The CDR3 length is 13 residues. CDR3 protein: CASSPAVGNTIYF. The CDR3 bases are TGTGCCAGCAGCCCCGCGGTCGGAAACACCATATATTTT.

V and J are TRBV20-1 and TRBJ2-1, with D maybe TRBD2 (5 bases). This CDR3 contains 11 residues. Trimming stripped 5 bases from V and 9 bases from J, with 11 bases between. Germline V gene data show CDR1 as DFQATT and CDR2 as SNEGSKA (reference sequence). The CDR3 sequence is CSAPAGVEQFF. For the CDR3, the DNA is TGCAGTGCTCCGGCCGGGGTTGAGCAGTTCTTC.

V and J are TRBV20-1 and TRBJ2-7; possible D gene TRBD1, 6 bases. In germline, CDR1 is DFQATT, CDR2 SNEGSKA (reference sequence). Trimming pared 7 bases from V and 4 bases from J, leaving 11 bases between. CDR3 length equals 11 residues. The CDR3 loop reads CSGARGYEQYF. The DNA of the CDR3 is TGCAGTGGGGCGAGGGGGTACGAGCAGTACTTC.

The count of this clone is one. The gene calls are TRBV24-1 and TRBJ2-3; TRBD2 is a possible D gene (5 bases). Per the germline V gene, CDR1 is KGHDR and CDR2 is SFDVKD. Trimming removed 7 bases at V and 0 bases at J, with 7 bases between. The CDR3 consists of 13 residues. The CDR3 region has the DNA TGTGCCACCAGAGGGAGTAGCACAGATACGCAGTATTTT. Translating gives CATRGSSTDTQYF.

The chain is built from TRBV30 and TRBJ1-6; D is unresolved. Trimming cost V 8 bases and J 10 bases, with 12 bases left between them. CDR1 and CDR2 from the germline V gene are GTSNPN and SVGIG (reference sequence). The CDR3 sequence is 11 residues long. CDR3 residues: CALGTGSPLHF. The CDR3 coding sequence is TGTGCCCTGGGCACGGGGTCACCCCTCCACTTT.

V and J are TRBV3-1 (or the pseudogene TRBV3-2) and TRBJ1-1, with 7 bases lining up with TRBD1. The CDR3 sequence is 13 residues long. J was trimmed by 13 bases and V by 4 bases; bases with no gene match: 12. Germline loops: CDR1 LGHDT, CDR2 YNNKEL (reference sequence). The CDR3 protein is CASSLSHRGRGFF. As DNA, the CDR3 is TGTGCCAGCAGCCTATCCCACAGGGGAAGGGGTTTCTTT.

The V call is TRBV3-1 (or the pseudogene TRBV3-2), the J call TRBJ2-3; a weak D match, TRBD2 (5 bases). Trimming stripped 7 bases from V and 5 bases from J, with 10 bases between. The V gene's germline CDR1 is LGHDT and CDR2 YNNKEL (reference sequence). This CDR3 region has 12 residues. CDR3: CASTSAGDTQYF. The CDR3 region has the DNA TGTGCCAGCACCTCTGCGGGAGATACGCAGTATTTT.

The V call is TRBV2, the J call TRBJ1-3; a possible D gene is TRBD1 (5 bases). The CDR3 totals 13 residues. The germline CDR1 and CDR2 sequences are SNHLY and FYNNEI. V dropped 10 bases and J dropped 0 bases, with 10 bases sitting between them. The CDR3 nucleotides read TGTGCCAAACAGGTGGGCTCTGGAAACACCATATATTTT. The encoded protein is CAKQVGSGNTIYF.

This clone was observed once. The chain is built from TRBV6-5 and TRBJ1-2; D not certain. Looked up from germline, CDR1 is MNHEY and CDR2 is SVGAGI. This CDR3 is 12 amino acids long. V lost 5 bases and J lost 0, with 4 bases in between. The CDR3 nucleotides read TGTGCCAGCAGTATAGCTAACTATGGCTACACCTTC. It yields the protein CASSIANYGYTF.

The J gene is TRBJ2-1, the V gene TRBV4-2, with 11 bases that match TRBD2. The CDR3 is 18 residues long. Germline CDR1 LGHNA, CDR2 YNFKEQ. V shed 0 bases, J shed 6 bases, and the junction held 10 bases outside the gene matches. CDR3 in DNA: TGTGCCAGCAGCCAAGATAAGGCTAGCGGGGGGCAGGGCAATGAGCAGTTCTTC. The encoded protein is CASSQDKASGGQGNEQFF.

This clone appeared once. This rearrangement joins TRBV7-2 to TRBJ1-4; a weak D match, TRBD1 (6 bases). Germline V gives CDR1 SGHTA, CDR2 FQGNSA. This CDR3 is 15 amino acids long. Trimming left V 6 bases short and J 6 bases short, with 17 bases between. In nucleotides, the CDR3 is TGTGCCAGCAGTTCCACCCAGGGGCGGGATGAAAAACTGTTTTTT. It codes for CASSSTQGRDEKLFF.

The chain combines TRBV9 with TRBJ2-3, with 13 bases matching TRBD2. The CDR3 is 18 amino acids. V trimming: 0 bases; J trimming: 4 bases; junction bases outside the gene matches: 8. Per the germline V gene, CDR1 is SGDLS and CDR2 is YYNGEE. CDR3 in DNA: TGTGCCAGCAGCGTAGCCGAGTGGACTAGCGGGGGTGCAGATACGCAGTATTTT. Translated: CASSVAEWTSGGADTQYF.

The table lists this clone with a few counts. This chain connects TRBV6-6 to TRBJ2-7; 8 nucleotides line up with TRBD2. The CDR3 is 18 residues long. With V trimmed by 5 bases and J by 2 bases, 17 bases remained unmatched. The germline V gene encodes CDR1 MNHNY and CDR2 SVGAGI (reference sequence). CDR3 sequence reads: CASSPALAGYSETYEQYF. The CDR3, as DNA: TGTGCCAGCAGTCCCGCATTAGCGGGGTACTCTGAAACCTACGAGCAGTACTTC.

V is TRBV19 and J is TRBJ2-4; 8 bases align to TRBD1. This CDR3 spans 18 amino acids. With 1 base clipped from V and 0 bases from J, the junction kept 8 bases outside the gene matches. Germline values: CDR1 LNHDA, CDR2 SQIVND (reference sequence). CDR3 in DNA: TGTGCCAGTAGTATAGTTTCAGGGGGCTCACTAGCCAAAAACATTCAGTACTTC. This translates into CASSIVSGGSLAKNIQYF. Using reference TRBV19 and TRBJ2-4 for the parts outside the CDR3, the full variable domain is DGGITQSPKYLFRKEGQNVTLSCEQNLNHDAMYWYRQDPGQGLRLIYYSQIVNDFQKGDIAEGYSVSREKKESFPLTVTSAQKNPTAFYLCASSIVSGGSLAKNIQYFGAGTRLSVL.

This clone was seen just once. The genes are TRBV7-3 and TRBJ2-1; 7 nucleotides match TRBD1. Trimming cost V 0 bases and J 10 bases; bases outside gene matches: 3. CDR1 SGHTA and CDR2 FQGTGA come from the germline V gene. The CDR3 runs 13 residues. CDR3 DNA sequence: TGTGCCAGCAGCTTAACCAGGGGGTTAGAGCAGTTCTTC. Translation gives CASSLTRGLEQFF.

This clone was detected once. The chain links TRBV15 to TRBJ2-5; perhaps TRBD2 as D (6 bases). CDR3 length equals 14 residues. V was cut by 4 bases and J by 3 bases, with 12 bases left in between. Germline CDR1 and CDR2: LNHNV and YYDKDF (reference sequence). The CDR3 loop is CATSTRTKEETQYF. The CDR3, as DNA: TGTGCCACCAGCACCCGGACTAAAGAAGAGACCCAGTACTTC.

This chain links TRBV27 with TRBJ2-7; D remains ambiguous. V lost 5 bases, J lost 6 bases, and 17 bases lay in between. This CDR3 region has 14 residues. Germline V gene lookup returns CDR1 MNHEY and CDR2 SMNVEV (reference sequence). CDR3 protein: CASSRTTVEAEQYF. CDR3 nucleotide sequence: TGTGCCAGCAGTCGCACAACGGTTGAGGCCGAGCAGTACTTC.

The chain couples TRBV6-5 to TRBJ1-5; possibly TRBD1 for D (6 bases). Germline V gene data show CDR1 as MNHEY and CDR2 as SVGAGI. The V end lost 1 base, the J end lost 4 bases, and 8 bases lay between the germline ends. CDR3 length: 14 residues. CDR3 amino acids: CASSYFGQNQPQHF. The CDR3 DNA is TGTGCCAGCAGTTACTTCGGACAGAATCAGCCCCAGCATTTT.

The V gene is TRBV5-4, the J gene TRBJ1-2; unclear D gene. V lost 3 bases to trimming and J lost 7 bases, with 10 bases between them. Per the germline V gene, CDR1 is SGHNT and CDR2 is YYREEE (reference sequence). There are 12 residues in the CDR3. The CDR3 DNA sequence: TGTGCCAGCAGCTCAGGTGGGTCTGGCTACACCTTC. As protein: CASSSGGSGYTF.

The chain has TRBV7-2 and TRBJ2-3; 9 positions agree with TRBD1. Per germline, CDR1 SGHTA and CDR2 FQGNSA. The CDR3 sequence is 15 residues long. Germline trimming cut 4 bases from V and 4 bases from J; bases unmatched to any gene: 6. The CDR3 protein is CASSSYRGRSDTQYF. CDR3 coding DNA: TGTGCCAGCAGCTCCTACAGGGGGCGCTCAGATACGCAGTATTTT.

The rearrangement uses TRBV6-6 and TRBJ1-4; 8 nucleotides agree with TRBD1. Germline CDR1 and CDR2: MNHNY and SVGAGI (reference sequence). The CDR3 runs 15 residues. V lost 3 bases, J lost 7 bases, and 7 bases stayed unmatched. For the CDR3, the DNA is TGTGCCAGCAGTTATGAGCAGGGGGCTGGTGAAAAACTGTTTTTT. It encodes CASSYEQGAGEKLFF.

The chain links TRBV10-2 to TRBJ2-5; 8 bases are shared with TRBD1. CDR3 length equals 14 residues. Germline lookup yields CDR1 WSHSY and CDR2 SAAADI. V lost 5 bases to trimming and J lost 5 bases; unmatched junction nucleotides: 7. The CDR3 reads CASSITGGRETQYF. For the CDR3, the DNA is TGCGCCAGCAGTATTACAGGGGGTCGGGAGACCCAGTACTTC.

The gene calls are TRBV7-2 and TRBJ2-7; D unresolved. The CDR3 consists of 12 residues. Germline loops: CDR1 SGHTA, CDR2 FQGNSA. V lost 1 base, J lost 3 bases, and 4 bases lay in between. DNA of the CDR3: TGTGCCAGCAGCTTAGTCAACTACGAGCAGTACTTC. This codes for CASSLVNYEQYF.

This clone was observed a single time. This chain uses TRBV5-6 with TRBJ2-7; 10 bases match TRBD1. The CDR3 spans 15 residues. Looked up from germline, CDR1 is SGHDT and CDR2 is YYEEEE. Unmatched junction bases numbered 3, after V lost 0 bases and J lost 3 bases. CDR3 coding DNA: TGTGCCAGCAGCTTGGTGGGACAGGGGCACTACGAGCAGTACTTC. The encoded protein is CASSLVGQGHYEQYF. The entire variable domain, with the rest obtained from reference TRBV5-6 and TRBJ2-7, is as follows: DAGVTQSPTHLIKTRGQQVTLRCSPKSGHDTVSWYQQALGQGPQFIFQYYEEEERQRGNFPDRFSGHQFPNYSSELNVNALLLGDSALYLCASSLVGQGHYEQYFGPGTRLTVT.

The V and J genes are TRBV5-1 and TRBJ2-7; 10 bases map to TRBD1. CDR1 is SGHRS and CDR2 is YFSETQ in the germline V gene. The CDR3 contains 14 residues. The V segment lost 5 bases and the J segment 5 bases; nucleotides outside the gene matches: 7. CDR3 region: CASRPGTGENEQYF. The CDR3 DNA reads TGCGCCAGCAGGCCCGGGACAGGGGAGAACGAGCAGTACTTC.

The J gene is TRBJ2-7, the V gene TRBV18; 7 bases line up with TRBD2. V gave up 6 bases and J gave up 2 bases; unmatched junction bases: 13. The CDR3 is made up of 16 amino acids. CDR1 is KGHSH and CDR2 is LQKENI in the germline V gene. The CDR3 nucleotides read TGTGCCAGCTCCCTCGAAGGACTAGTCAGCCCCTACGAGCAGTACTTC. Translation: CASSLEGLVSPYEQYF.

The CDR3 DNA is TGTGCCAGCAGTCGAAGGGAAGGGGCCTACAATGAGCAGTTCTTC. This translates into CASSRREGAYNEQFF. V is TRBV28 and J is TRBJ2-1, with D possibly matching TRBD1 (5 bases). Germline loops: CDR1 MDHEN, CDR2 SYDVKM. This CDR3 region has 15 residues. Between the trimmed V and J ends, which lost 5 bases and 2 bases, there was a span of 13 bases. Drawing the rest from reference TRBV28 and TRBJ2-1, the complete variable domain is DVKVTQSSRYLVKRTGEKVFLECVQDMDHENMFWYRQDPGLGLRLIYFSYDVKMKEKGDIPEGYSVSREKKERFSLILESASTNQTSMYLCASSRREGAYNEQFFGPGTRLTVL.